This TCR beta chain was identified during a study of blood T cell repertoires in COVID-19. Study background: Samples came from the United States, Italy and Spain, spanning acute and convalescent COVID-19. T cells, B-cell-depleted T cells, or PBMCs supplied cDNA or gDNA.

Original processing methods: Reference gene primer amplification in the assay estimated nucleated cell counts. TCRdb's table, derived via immunoSEQ multiplex PCR, lists solely in-frame clones and lacks some. D and trimming were read from the DNA, whereas the V and J calls and clone size are those reported in that table. The data contain 300,000 to 350,000 clones, approximately 90% of them seen just once; the ten biggest clones take up more than 2%. Per germline, CDR1 SGHDT and CDR2 YYEEEE. Trimming pared 4 bases from V and 2 bases from J, leaving 19 bases between. The CDR3 has 16 amino acids. This rearrangement joins TRBV5-6 to TRBJ2-7, with D maybe TRBD2 (7 bases). The clonotype comes from a man between 18 and 35 years old with active or convalescent COVID-19. Sequencing was performed on peripheral blood. The CDR3 nucleotides are TGTGCCAGCAGCCAAGCTGGGCAGGGGAGGGCCTACGAGCAGTACTTC. Translation: CASSQAGQGRAYEQYF.